A selection of T cell receptor beta chains follows, all from one sample in a study of blood T cell repertoires in COVID-19. Repertoires were generated with immunoSEQ multiplex PCR, while TCRdb's copy carries only in-frame clones and drops some. The sample lists around 230,000 clones, 81% seen once, with about 8% in the top ten. The sequenced sample consisted of peripheral blood. The receptors were sampled from a woman older than 75 with acute or convalescent COVID-19. Each CDR3 is given with its conserved first and last residue. D genes are given only for firm matches. Rows may omit the clone size; those that give it use once, few, many or a size class.

j_gene	v_gene	d_gene	abundance	CDR3aa	CDR3nt
TRBJ2-7	TRBV19	TRBD1	NA	CASSMTGTGIEQYF	TGTGCCAGTAGTATGACCGGGACAGGGATCGAGCAGTACTTC
TRBJ2-7	TRBV6-5	NA	NA	CASTADRWSRYEQYF	TGTGCCAGCACCGCCGACAGGTGGTCCCGCTACGAGCAGTACTTC
TRBJ2-7	TRBV24-1	TRBD1	few	CATSDTGTAYEQYF	TGTGCCACCAGTGACACCGGGACAGCCTACGAGCAGTACTTC
TRBJ1-4	TRBV3-1/TRBV3-2	NA	NA	CASSFPTGELFF	TGTGCCAGCAGCTTTCCCACCGGGGAACTGTTTTTT
TRBJ2-7	TRBV6-5	TRBD2	NA	CASSPPGLAAYEQYF	TGTGCCAGCAGCCCACCGGGACTAGCGGCCTACGAGCAGTACTTC
TRBJ2-1	TRBV5-1	TRBD2	NA	CASSPLAGGPGEQFF	TGCGCCAGCAGCCCTCTAGCGGGAGGGCCCGGTGAGCAGTTCTTC
TRBJ1-2	TRBV30	NA	few	CAWSVGGDYGYTF	TGTGCCTGGAGTGTAGGGGGGGACTATGGCTACACCTTC
TRBJ2-3	TRBV4-1	TRBD1	NA	CASSQDGGQGASTDTQYF	TGCGCCAGCAGCCAAGATGGAGGACAGGGGGCGAGCACAGATACGCAGTATTTT
TRBJ2-3	TRBV2	TRBD2	NA	CASSGAGGQADTQYF	TGTGCCAGCAGTGGAGCGGGGGGGCAGGCAGATACGCAGTATTTT
TRBJ1-1	TRBV14	TRBD1	NA	CASSLMTGGTEAFF	TGTGCCAGCAGCCTAATGACAGGGGGCACTGAAGCTTTCTTT
TRBJ1-2	TRBV10-3	TRBD1	NA	CAITPDRGYGYTF	TGTGCCATCACACCGGACAGGGGCTATGGCTACACCTTC
TRBJ2-7	TRBV5-5	TRBD1	once	CASSHRRMGQGAGYEQYF	TGTGCCAGCAGCCACCGCCGGATGGGACAGGGGGCCGGCTACGAGCAGTACTTC
TRBJ2-7	TRBV19	TRBD1	few	CASSEGLRTGARYEQYF	TGTGCCAGTAGTGAGGGGCTGAGGACAGGAGCCCGTTACGAGCAGTACTTC
TRBJ2-3	TRBV11-3	TRBD1	NA	CASSPAGQGVRTQYF	TGTGCCAGCAGCCCCGCCGGACAGGGGGTAAGGACGCAGTATTTT
TRBJ1-4	TRBV27	NA	once	CASSSTATNEKLFF	TGTGCTAGCAGTTCGACAGCAACTAATGAAAAACTGTTTTTT
TRBJ1-2	TRBV2	NA	NA	CASSEAIARANYGYTF	TGTGCCAGCAGTGAAGCGATCGCGAGGGCTAACTATGGCTACACCTTC
TRBJ2-7	TRBV4-2	TRBD2	NA	CASSQDLAGGPFYEQYF	TGTGCCAGCAGCCAAGATCTGGCGGGGGGCCCTTTCTACGAGCAGTACTTC
TRBJ1-4	TRBV6-5	TRBD1	once	CASSSRTGREKLFF	TGTGCCAGCAGTTCCCGGACAGGGCGGGAAAAACTGTTTTTT
TRBJ1-1	TRBV6-1	NA	NA	CASSESAWNTEAFF	TGTGCCAGCAGTGAAAGCGCTTGGAACACTGAAGCTTTCTTT